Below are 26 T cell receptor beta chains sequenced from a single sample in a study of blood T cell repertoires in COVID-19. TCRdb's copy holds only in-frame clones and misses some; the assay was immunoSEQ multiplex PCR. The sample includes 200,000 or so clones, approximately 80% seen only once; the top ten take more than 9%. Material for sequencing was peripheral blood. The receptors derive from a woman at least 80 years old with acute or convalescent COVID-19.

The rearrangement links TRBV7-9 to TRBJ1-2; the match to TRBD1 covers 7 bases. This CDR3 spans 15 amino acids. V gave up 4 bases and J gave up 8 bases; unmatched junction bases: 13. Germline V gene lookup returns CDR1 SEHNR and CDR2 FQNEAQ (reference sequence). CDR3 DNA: TGTGCCAGCAGCTCCGGACAGGCCGGGGTCGAGGGCTACACCTTC. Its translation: CASSSGQAGVEGYTF. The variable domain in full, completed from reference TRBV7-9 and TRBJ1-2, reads DTGVSQNPRHKITKRGQNVTFRCDPISEHNRLYWYRQTLGQGPEFLTYFQNEAQLEKSRLLSDRFSAERPKGSFSTLEIQRTEQGDSAMYLCASSSGQAGVEGYTFGSGTRLTVV.

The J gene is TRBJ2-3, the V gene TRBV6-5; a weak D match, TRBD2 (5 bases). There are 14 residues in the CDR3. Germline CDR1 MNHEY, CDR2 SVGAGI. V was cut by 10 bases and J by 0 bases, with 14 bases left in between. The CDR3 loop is CATEGPGSTDTQYF. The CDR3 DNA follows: TGTGCCACTGAGGGCCCGGGGAGCACAGATACGCAGTATTTT.

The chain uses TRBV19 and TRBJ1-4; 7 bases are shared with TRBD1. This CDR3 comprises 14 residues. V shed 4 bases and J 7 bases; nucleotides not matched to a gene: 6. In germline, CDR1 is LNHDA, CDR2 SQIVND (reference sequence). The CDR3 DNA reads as TGTGCCAGTAGTACCACAGGGGTGCCTGAAAAACTGTTTTTT. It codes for CASSTTGVPEKLFF.

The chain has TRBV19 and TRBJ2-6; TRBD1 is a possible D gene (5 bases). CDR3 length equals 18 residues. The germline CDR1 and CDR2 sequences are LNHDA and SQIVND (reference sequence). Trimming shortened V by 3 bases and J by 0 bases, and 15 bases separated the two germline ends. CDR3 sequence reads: CASSILTVLPSGANVLTF. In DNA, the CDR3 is TGTGCCAGTAGTATTTTGACAGTTTTACCCTCTGGGGCCAACGTCCTGACTTTC.

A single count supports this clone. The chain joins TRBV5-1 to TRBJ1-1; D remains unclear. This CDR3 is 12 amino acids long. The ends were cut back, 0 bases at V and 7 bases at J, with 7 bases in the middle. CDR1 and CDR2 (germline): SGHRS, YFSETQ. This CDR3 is CASSLDGNEAFF. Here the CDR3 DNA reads TGCGCCAGCAGCTTGGACGGTAATGAAGCTTTCTTT.

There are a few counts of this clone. CDR3 sequence (DNA): TGTGCCAGCAGCTTCAGAGGAGGATTATCCGGGGAGCTGTTTTTT. Protein sequence: CASSFRGGLSGELFF. J is TRBJ2-2 and V is TRBV7-9; D is possibly TRBD2 (5 bases). The CDR3 has 15 residues. Trimming shortened V by 3 bases and J by 6 bases, and 14 bases separated the two germline ends. The germline V gene has CDR1 SEHNR and CDR2 FQNEAQ (reference sequence).

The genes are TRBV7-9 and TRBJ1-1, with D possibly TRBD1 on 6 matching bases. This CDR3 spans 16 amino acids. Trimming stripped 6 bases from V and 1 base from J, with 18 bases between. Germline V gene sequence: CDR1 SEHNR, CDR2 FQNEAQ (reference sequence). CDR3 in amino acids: CASRVDVARGNTEAFF. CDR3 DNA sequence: TGTGCCAGCAGGGTGGATGTTGCCAGGGGGAACACTGAAGCTTTCTTT.

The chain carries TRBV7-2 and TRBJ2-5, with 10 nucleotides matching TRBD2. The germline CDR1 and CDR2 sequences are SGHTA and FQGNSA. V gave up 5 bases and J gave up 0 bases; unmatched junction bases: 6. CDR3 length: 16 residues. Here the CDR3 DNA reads TGTGCCAGCAGCCGCCCGGGACTAGCGTACCAAGAGACCCAGTACTTC. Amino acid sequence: CASSRPGLAYQETQYF.

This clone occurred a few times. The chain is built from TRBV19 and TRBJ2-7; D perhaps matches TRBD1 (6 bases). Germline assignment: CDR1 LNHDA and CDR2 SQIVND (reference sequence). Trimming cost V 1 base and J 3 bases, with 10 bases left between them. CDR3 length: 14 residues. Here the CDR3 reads CASSIGARGYEQYF. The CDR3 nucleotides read TGTGCCAGTAGTATAGGCGCCAGGGGCTACGAGCAGTACTTC.

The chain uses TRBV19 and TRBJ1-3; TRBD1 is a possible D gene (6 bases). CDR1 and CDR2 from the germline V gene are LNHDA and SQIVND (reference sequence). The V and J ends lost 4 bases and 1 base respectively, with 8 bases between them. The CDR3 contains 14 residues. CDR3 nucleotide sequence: TGTGCCAGTAGTACCGGACAGTCTGGAAACACCATATATTTT. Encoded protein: CASSTGQSGNTIYF.

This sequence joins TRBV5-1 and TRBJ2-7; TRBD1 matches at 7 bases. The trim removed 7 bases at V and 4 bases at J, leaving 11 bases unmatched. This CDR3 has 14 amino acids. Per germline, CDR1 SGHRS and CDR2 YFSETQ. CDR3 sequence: CASSAPGTEYEQYF. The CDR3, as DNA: TGCGCCAGCTCCGCCCCAGGGACAGAATACGAGCAGTACTTC.

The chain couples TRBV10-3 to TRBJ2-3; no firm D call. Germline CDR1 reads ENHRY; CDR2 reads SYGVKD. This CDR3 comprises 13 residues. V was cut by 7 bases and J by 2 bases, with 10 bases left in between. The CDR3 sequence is CAIMHTITDTQYF. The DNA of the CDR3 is TGTGCCATCATGCACACTATCACAGATACGCAGTATTTT.

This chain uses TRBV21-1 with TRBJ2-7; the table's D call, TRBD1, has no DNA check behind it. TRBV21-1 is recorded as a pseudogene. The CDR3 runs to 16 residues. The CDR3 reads CASSKAAGTDSYEQYF. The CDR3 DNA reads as TGTGCCAGCAGCAAAGCCGCCGGGACAGACTCCTACGAGCAGTACTTC.

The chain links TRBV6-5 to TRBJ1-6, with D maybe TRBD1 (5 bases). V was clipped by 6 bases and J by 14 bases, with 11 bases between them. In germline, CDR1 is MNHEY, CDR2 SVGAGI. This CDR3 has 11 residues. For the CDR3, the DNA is TGTGCCAGCAGCGCGGGGGTGACCCTCCACTTT. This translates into CASSAGVTLHF.

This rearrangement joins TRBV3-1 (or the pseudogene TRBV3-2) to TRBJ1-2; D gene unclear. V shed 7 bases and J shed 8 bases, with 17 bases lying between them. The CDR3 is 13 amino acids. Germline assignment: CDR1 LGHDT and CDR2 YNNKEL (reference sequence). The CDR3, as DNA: TGTGCCAGCATGCCCACACCTCCTTTAGGCTACACCTTC. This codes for CASMPTPPLGYTF.

CDR3 loop: CASSPPGLDEQFF. For the CDR3, the DNA is TGTGCCAGCAGTCCCCCAGGGTTGGATGAGCAGTTCTTC. This chain links TRBV28 with TRBJ2-1, with a weak D call TRBD1 (5 bases). V lost 5 bases to trimming and J lost 8 bases, with 13 bases between them. CDR1 and CDR2 from the germline V gene are MDHEN and SYDVKM. This CDR3 contains 13 residues.

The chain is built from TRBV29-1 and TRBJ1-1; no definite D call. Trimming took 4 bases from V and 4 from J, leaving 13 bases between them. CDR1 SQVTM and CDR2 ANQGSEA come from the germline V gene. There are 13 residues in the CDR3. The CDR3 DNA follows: TGCAGCGTTGGTACCGGGGTTTTCACTGAAGCTTTCTTT. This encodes CSVGTGVFTEAFF.

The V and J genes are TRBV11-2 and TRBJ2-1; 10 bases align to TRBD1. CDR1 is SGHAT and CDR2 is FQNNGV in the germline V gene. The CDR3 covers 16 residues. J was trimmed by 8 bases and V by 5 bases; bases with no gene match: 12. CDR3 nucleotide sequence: TGTGCCAGCAGCGTGCTGGTGACAGGGGGCGAGGATGAGCAGTTCTTC. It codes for CASSVLVTGGEDEQFF.

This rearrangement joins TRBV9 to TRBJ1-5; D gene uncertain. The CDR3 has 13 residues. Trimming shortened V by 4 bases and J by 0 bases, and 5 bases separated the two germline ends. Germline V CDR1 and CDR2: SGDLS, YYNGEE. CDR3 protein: CASSPYSNQPQHF. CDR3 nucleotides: TGTGCCAGCAGCCCCTATAGCAATCAGCCCCAGCATTTT.

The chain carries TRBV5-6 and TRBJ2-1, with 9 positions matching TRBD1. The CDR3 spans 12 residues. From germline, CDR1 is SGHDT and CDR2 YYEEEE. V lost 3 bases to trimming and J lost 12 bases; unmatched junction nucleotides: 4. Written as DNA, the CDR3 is TGTGCCAGCAGCTGGACAGGGGATTCGCAGTTCTTC. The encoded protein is CASSWTGDSQFF.

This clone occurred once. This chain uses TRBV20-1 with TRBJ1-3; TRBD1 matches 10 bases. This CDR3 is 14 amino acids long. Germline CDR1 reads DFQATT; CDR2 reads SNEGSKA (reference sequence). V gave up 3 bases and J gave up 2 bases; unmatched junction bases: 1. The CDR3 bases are TGCAGTGCTAGTGACAGGGGGCCTGGAAACACCATATATTTT. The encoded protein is CSASDRGPGNTIYF.

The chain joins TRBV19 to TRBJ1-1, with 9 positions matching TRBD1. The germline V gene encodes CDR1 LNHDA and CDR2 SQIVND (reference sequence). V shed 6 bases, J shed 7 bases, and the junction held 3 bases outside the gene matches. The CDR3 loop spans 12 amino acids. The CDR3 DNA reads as TGTGCCAGTAGACAGGGGGCTATTGAAGCTTTCTTT. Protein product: CASRQGAIEAFF.

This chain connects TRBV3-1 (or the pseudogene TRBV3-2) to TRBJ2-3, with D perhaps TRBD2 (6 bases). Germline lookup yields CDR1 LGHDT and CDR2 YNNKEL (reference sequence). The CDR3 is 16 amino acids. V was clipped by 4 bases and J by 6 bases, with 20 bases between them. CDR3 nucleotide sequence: TGTGCCAGCAGCCCCTGGAACGGGAGAGTAGTTGATACGCAGTATTTT. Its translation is CASSPWNGRVVDTQYF.

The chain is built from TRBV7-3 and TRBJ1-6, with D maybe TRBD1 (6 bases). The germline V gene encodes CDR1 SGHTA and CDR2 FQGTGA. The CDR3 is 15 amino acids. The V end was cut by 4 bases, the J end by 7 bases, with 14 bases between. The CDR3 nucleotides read TGTGCCAGCAGCTCCAATGGGGGGGGCAATTCACCCCTCCACTTT. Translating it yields CASSSNGGGNSPLHF.

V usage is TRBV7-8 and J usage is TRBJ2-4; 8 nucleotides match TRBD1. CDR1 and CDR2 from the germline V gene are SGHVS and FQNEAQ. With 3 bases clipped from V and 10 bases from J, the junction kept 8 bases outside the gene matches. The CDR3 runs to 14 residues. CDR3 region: CASSFSGTGNIQYF. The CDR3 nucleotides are TGTGCCAGCAGCTTCTCCGGGACAGGAAATATTCAGTACTTC.

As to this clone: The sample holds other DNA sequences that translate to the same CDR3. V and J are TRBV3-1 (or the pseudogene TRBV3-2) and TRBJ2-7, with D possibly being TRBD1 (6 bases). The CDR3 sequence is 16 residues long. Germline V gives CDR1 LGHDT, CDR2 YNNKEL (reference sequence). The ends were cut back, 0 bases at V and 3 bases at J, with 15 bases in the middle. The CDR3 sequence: CASSQDLQGRVYEQYF. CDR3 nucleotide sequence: TGTGCCAGCAGCCAAGATCTACAGGGCAGGGTCTACGAGCAGTACTTC.